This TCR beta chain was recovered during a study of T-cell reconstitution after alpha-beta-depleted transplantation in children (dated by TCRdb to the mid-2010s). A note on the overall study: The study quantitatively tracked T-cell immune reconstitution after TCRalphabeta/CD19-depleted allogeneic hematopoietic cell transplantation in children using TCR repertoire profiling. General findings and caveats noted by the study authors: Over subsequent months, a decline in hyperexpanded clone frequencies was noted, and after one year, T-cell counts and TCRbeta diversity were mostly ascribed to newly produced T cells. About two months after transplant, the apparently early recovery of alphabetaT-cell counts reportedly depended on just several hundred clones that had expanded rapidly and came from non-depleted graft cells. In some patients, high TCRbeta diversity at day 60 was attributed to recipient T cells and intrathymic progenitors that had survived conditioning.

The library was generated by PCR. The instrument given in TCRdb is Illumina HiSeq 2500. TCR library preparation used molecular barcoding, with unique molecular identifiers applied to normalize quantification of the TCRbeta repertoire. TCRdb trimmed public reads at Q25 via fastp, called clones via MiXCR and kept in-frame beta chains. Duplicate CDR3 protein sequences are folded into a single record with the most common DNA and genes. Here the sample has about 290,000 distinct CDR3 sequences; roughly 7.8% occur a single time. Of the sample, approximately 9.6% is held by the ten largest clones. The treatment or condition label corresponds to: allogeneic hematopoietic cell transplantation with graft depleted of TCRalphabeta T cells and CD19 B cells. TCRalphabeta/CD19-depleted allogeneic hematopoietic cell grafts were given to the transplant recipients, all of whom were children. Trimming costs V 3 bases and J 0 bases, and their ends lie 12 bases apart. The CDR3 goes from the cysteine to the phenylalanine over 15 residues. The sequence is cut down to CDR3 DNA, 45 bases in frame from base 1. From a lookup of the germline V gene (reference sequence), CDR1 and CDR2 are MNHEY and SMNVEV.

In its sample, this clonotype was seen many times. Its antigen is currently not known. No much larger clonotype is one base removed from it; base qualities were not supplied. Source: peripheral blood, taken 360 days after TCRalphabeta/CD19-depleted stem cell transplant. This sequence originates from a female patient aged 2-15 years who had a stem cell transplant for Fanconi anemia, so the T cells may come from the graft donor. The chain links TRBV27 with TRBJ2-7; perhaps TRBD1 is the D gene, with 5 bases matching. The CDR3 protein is CASSFVGRASYEQYF. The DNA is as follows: TGTGCCAGCAGTTTCGTAGGCAGGGCCTCCTACGAGCAGTACTTC.